This T cell receptor (beta chain) was captured by sequencing in a study of T cell changes during pregnancy in multiple sclerosis. V shed 0 bases and J shed 4 bases, with 8 bases lying between them. Germline lookup yields CDR1 SGDLS and CDR2 YYNGEE. This CDR3 is built from 14 residues. There are a few counts of this clone. Libraries were prepared by immunoSEQ multiplex PCR; TCRdb keeps only in-frame clonotypes and omits some of them. This table holds around 50,000 clones, 85% to 95% found once. V is TRBV9 and J is TRBJ2-1, with no clear D. This sequence was found in a female donor with multiple sclerosis, enrolled in a pregnancy study. The specimen comprised CD4+ T cells from peripheral blood mononuclear cells, sampled in the third trimester of pregnancy. The CDR3 DNA reads TGTGCCAGCAGCGTAGATCCAGGTTACAATGAGCAGTTCTTC. This translates into CASSVDPGYNEQFF.